Following are 16 T cell receptor beta chains from one sample sequenced in a study of response to subunit inactivated influenza vaccine. Via MiXCR, TCRdb re-called the RT-PCR reads, giving one row per CDR3 protein. This table has about 480,000 distinct CDR3 sequences, roughly 25% appearing once. The source material was CD4+ T cells sorted from PBMCs, sampled more than 4 days after vaccination. The source is a man aged 50 or older who received an inactivated influenza vaccine.

The table lists this clonotype with a few counts. V gene TRBV10-3 combines with J gene TRBJ2-7, with TRBD1 matching 8 bases. The CDR3 contains 11 residues. Trimming at V came to 10 bases and at J to 3 bases, leaving 2 bases not matched to a gene. Germline V lookup: CDR1 ENHRY, CDR2 SYGVKD. The CDR3 reads CATGTGYEQYF. As DNA, the CDR3 is TGTGCCACCGGGACAGGCTACGAGCAGTACTTC.

Only a few counts were recorded for this clonotype. As DNA, the CDR3 is TGCAGCGTTGAAGTCACTAGCGGGGGGGGCAATGAGCAGTTCTTC. This encodes CSVEVTSGGGNEQFF. The chain carries TRBV29-1 and TRBJ2-1; TRBD2 agrees at 13 bases. Germline V gene lookup returns CDR1 SQVTM and CDR2 ANQGSEA. The trim removed 1 base at V and 6 bases at J, leaving 3 bases unmatched. CDR3 size: 15 residues.

Only a few counts were recorded for this clonotype. This chain joins TRBV24-1 and TRBJ2-5; 9 bases are a match to TRBD1. V lost 4 bases and J lost 4; bases outside the gene matches: 6. CDR3 length: 15 residues. Germline V gene lookup returns CDR1 KGHDR and CDR2 SFDVKD. The CDR3 sequence is CATSDRRQGGETQYF. CDR3 DNA: TGTGCCACCAGTGACCGGCGACAGGGGGGAGAGACCCAGTACTTC.

This clonotype was seen more than once but under ten times. The chain uses TRBV6-2 or TRBV6-3 and TRBJ1-4, with D unclear. CDR1 MNHEY and CDR2 SVGEGT come from the germline V gene. Between the trimmed V and J ends, which lost 4 bases and 8 bases, there was a span of 8 bases. The CDR3 has 12 residues. CDR3 DNA: TGTGCCAGCAGTTCCGGGCCCGAAAAACTGTTTTTT. Translated, it gives CASSSGPEKLFF.

In this sample, this clonotype turned up a few times. J is TRBJ2-3 and V is TRBV24-1; TRBD1 is a possible D gene (6 bases). Germline loops: CDR1 KGHDR, CDR2 SFDVKD. The germline V and J ends were trimmed by 4 bases and 5 bases, with 15 bases remaining between them. This CDR3 is 15 amino acids long. The DNA of the CDR3 is TGTGCCACCAGTGACCCGACAGGCCCAGGAGATACGCAGTATTTT. Translation: CATSDPTGPGDTQYF.

This clonotype was detected only a few times. The rearrangement uses TRBV10-3 and TRBJ2-3; D perhaps matches TRBD2 (7 bases). This CDR3 comprises 14 residues. Germline loops: CDR1 ENHRY, CDR2 SYGVKD. V lost 8 bases and J lost 0, with 12 bases in between. CDR3 sequence (DNA): TGTGCCATCGGCGGGGGCAGAAGCACAGATACGCAGTATTTT. Translation gives CAIGGGRSTDTQYF.

This clonotype was picked up a small number of times. The chain is built from TRBV4-3 and TRBJ1-2; 9 bases align to TRBD1. This CDR3 comprises 15 residues. Germline CDR1 LGHNA, CDR2 YSLEER. Trimming at V came to 1 base and at J to 3 bases, leaving 3 bases not matched to a gene. Written as DNA, the CDR3 is TGCGCCAGCAGCCAAGCATGGACAGGGGACTATGGCTACACCTTC. Translated: CASSQAWTGDYGYTF.

The rearrangement joins TRBV9 to TRBJ1-1; D might be TRBD1 (5 bases). CDR1 and CDR2 from the germline V gene are SGDLS and YYNGEE. The V end was cut by 0 bases, the J end by 1 base, with 13 bases between. The CDR3 is 16 amino acids. CDR3 residues: CASSVASGQGNTEAFF. In DNA form, the CDR3 reads TGTGCCAGCAGCGTAGCTAGCGGGCAGGGGAACACTGAAGCTTTCTTT.

The chain joins TRBV4-2 to TRBJ2-7; tentatively, D is TRBD1 (7 bases). Germline lookup yields CDR1 LGHNA and CDR2 YNFKEQ. The CDR3 sequence is 17 residues long. V dropped 2 bases and J dropped 4 bases, with 21 bases sitting between them. CDR3 residues: CASSQSFSTGDSYEQYF. The CDR3 nucleotides are TGTGCCAGCAGCCAATCCTTCTCAACAGGGGACTCATACGAGCAGTACTTC.

This clonotype was seen repeatedly, ten times or more. The chain is built from TRBV5-1 and TRBJ1-1, with D possibly TRBD1 on 6 matching bases. V lost 7 bases and J lost 9, with 16 bases in between. CDR3 length: 12 residues. Germline-derived CDR1 and CDR2 are SGHRS and YFSETQ. CDR3 sequence reads: CASLQAGGKAFF. The CDR3 DNA follows: TGCGCCAGCTTACAAGCTGGGGGCAAAGCTTTCTTT.

Ten or more counts support this clonotype. The V gene is TRBV10-3, the J gene TRBJ1-1; TRBD1 matches 9 bases. V shed 9 bases, J shed 1 base, and the junction held 3 bases outside the gene matches. This CDR3 is 13 amino acids long. CDR1 is ENHRY and CDR2 is SYGVKD in the germline V gene. In nucleotides, the CDR3 is TGTGCCATACAGGGGGCAGGGAACACTGAAGCTTTCTTT. Translating gives CAIQGAGNTEAFF.

The chain has TRBV2 and TRBJ2-1; no clear D. Germline CDR1 reads SNHLY; CDR2 reads FYNNEI. V dropped 2 bases and J dropped 6 bases, with 11 bases sitting between them. This CDR3 has 14 residues. The CDR3 is CASSEIRRSNEQFF. The CDR3 DNA reads TGTGCCAGCAGTGAAATTAGGCGGAGCAATGAGCAGTTCTTC.

This clonotype was seen more than once but under ten times. V and J are TRBV10-3 and TRBJ2-5, with 8 bases identical to TRBD2. The CDR3 covers 18 residues. Germline V gene data show CDR1 as ENHRY and CDR2 as SYGVKD. Trimming at V came to 2 bases and at J to 5 bases, leaving 16 bases not matched to a gene. CDR3: CAISEAYRSGGLAETQYF. For the CDR3, the DNA is TGTGCCATCAGTGAGGCGTACAGAAGCGGGGGCCTAGCGGAGACCCAGTACTTC.

This chain uses TRBV9 with TRBJ1-6, with D possibly TRBD1 on 6 matching bases. V lost 2 bases, J lost 0 bases, and 9 bases lay in between. There are 16 residues in the CDR3. The germline V gene encodes CDR1 SGDLS and CDR2 YYNGEE. CDR3 in DNA: TGTGCCAGCAGCGTGGGGGGGGCCTCCTATAATTCACCCCTCCACTTT. Translation gives CASSVGGASYNSPLHF.

The chain joins TRBV5-5 to TRBJ1-5, with a tentative D call TRBD1 (5 bases). In germline, CDR1 is SGHKS, CDR2 YYEKEE (reference sequence). The V gene lost 0 bases and the J gene lost 8 bases, with 15 bases spanning the gap. The CDR3 runs 15 residues. The CDR3 DNA is TGTGCCAGCAGCTTGGTTGGGGGAGCCTGGGAGCCCCAGCATTTT. It translates to CASSLVGGAWEPQHF. Filled out from reference TRBV5-5 and TRBJ1-5, the complete variable domain reads DAGVTQSPTHLIKTRGQQVTLRCSPISGHKSVSWYQQVLGQGPQFIFQYYEKEERGRGNFPDRFSARQFPNYSSELNVNALLLGDSALYLCASSLVGGAWEPQHFGDGTRLSIL.

The J gene is TRBJ2-5, the V gene TRBV5-1; D remains unclear. V shed 2 bases and J shed 4 bases, with 12 bases lying between them. Germline V gene sequence: CDR1 SGHRS, CDR2 YFSETQ. CDR3 length: 14 amino acids. The CDR3 DNA reads TGCGCCAGCAGCTTTGGGCAGTCCGGAGAGACCCAGTACTTC. Its protein product is CASSFGQSGETQYF. The variable domain in full, with the rest retrieved from reference TRBV5-1 and TRBJ2-5, is KAGVTQTPRYLIKTRGQQVTLSCSPISGHRSVSWYQQTPGQGLQFLFEYFSETQRNKGNFPGRFSGRQFSNSRSEMNVSTLELGDSALYLCASSFGQSGETQYFGPGTRLLVL.